There are many counts of the clone carrying this T cell receptor (beta chain). No antigen is known for it. With 0 bases removed from V and 1 base from J, the gap between germline ends came to 9 bases. The CDR3 sequence is 15 residues long. Germline V lookup: CDR1 SGHTA, CDR2 FQGTGA. The sample belongs to a study of early T cells in non-severe SARS-CoV-2 infection. Whole-study results and caveats: Missing private and CD4 specificities, VDJdb matching favored anti-spike CD8 responses.

The protocol attached unique molecular identifiers to individual cDNA molecules. TCRdb re-called the 5' RACE reads with MiXCR, one entry per CDR3 protein. This repertoire shows tens of thousands of distinct CDR3 sequences, about 5% found once; its top ten account for roughly 29%. The sequencing sample was made of whole blood. V and J are TRBV7-3 and TRBJ1-1; D is unclear. This clonotype was obtained from an adult who was a healthcare worker with PCR-confirmed SARS-CoV-2 infection or an uninfected control (not recorded which). The CDR3 spells CASSLTGGTNTEAFF. In DNA, the CDR3 is TGTGCCAGCAGCTTAACGGGAGGTACGAACACTGAAGCTTTCTTT. The full variable domain, in which reference TRBV7-3 and TRBJ1-1 provide the parts outside the CDR3, is GAGVSQTPSNKVTEKGKYVELRCDPISGHTALYWYRQSLGQGPEFLIYFQGTGAADDSGLPNDRFFAVRPEGSVSTLKIQRTERGDSAVYLCASSLTGGTNTEAFFGQGTRLTVV.